Sequencing of this T cell receptor beta chain was carried out in a study of blood T cell repertoires in COVID-19. TCRdb keeps only in-frame clones here, not all; method: immunoSEQ multiplex PCR. The repertoire holds 150,000 to 200,000 clones, with around nine tenths as singletons. CDR3 length: 15 amino acids. Germline CDR1 is KGHSH and CDR2 is LQKENI. Trimming shortened V by 0 bases and J by 6 bases, and 15 bases separated the two germline ends. Source material: peripheral blood. This chain uses TRBV18 with TRBJ2-7; D perhaps matches TRBD1 (6 bases). This clonotype was sampled from a human donor in a cohort sampled during active COVID-19. The CDR3 nucleotides are TGTGCCAGCTCACCACCATCCGGACAGATTTCCGAGCAGTACTTC. This encodes CASSPPSGQISEQYF.